This T cell receptor (beta chain) was identified during a study of T cells in Graves' hyperthyroidism and ophthalmopathy. Findings and limits, study-wide: Researchers found most expanded thyroid clonotypes above 0.001 in blood as well. In simple terms, a model built on 13 V-J features told ophthalmopathy apart from stable hyperthyroidism.

The TCR beta CDR3 regions underwent amplification using RNA transcripts as the source. The HTBI primer set was used in a first-round RT-PCR of the TCR CDR3. TCRdb analysed the multiplex PCR reads with MiXCR anew, one entry per CDR3 protein. The table includes about 350,000 distinct CDR3 sequences, approximately 15% detected once. A note on this clonotype: Its antigen is unidentified.

The sequence was obtained from a woman aged 30 to 39 with Graves' hyperthyroidism. Sequencing used blood.

CDR3 residues: CASSIPGQSQETQYF. In DNA, the CDR3 is TGTGCCAGCAGTATACCGGGACAGAGCCAAGAGACCCAGTACTTC. V usage is TRBV6-2 or TRBV6-3 and J usage is TRBJ2-5, with 7 bases that match TRBD1. The V and J ends lost 5 bases and 1 base, in that order; junction bases with no gene match: 7. This CDR3 comprises 15 residues. Germline V gene sequence: CDR1 MNHEY, CDR2 SVGEGT.